This T cell receptor (beta chain) was recovered during a study of neurological immune-mediated disorders. Synthesis of cDNA was carried out by template-switch 5'RACE. The reaction used 10-nucleotide random UMIs. TCRdb reprocessed the 5' RACE reads with MiXCR, giving one entry per CDR3 protein. The sample lists about 14,000 distinct CDR3 sequences; 10% were seen once. In its sample, this clonotype was seen many times. The antigen is unknown. Germline V gene lookup returns CDR1 LGHDT and CDR2 YNNKEL (reference sequence). The CDR3 loop spans 12 amino acids. V was shortened by 6 bases and J by 7 bases, with 7 bases between the two germline ends. The unsorted libraries had their origin in 2 million PBMCs stored at -80 C. Overall study results and limits: No CDR3 amino acid sequences were shared by expanded clones across subjects, suggesting private repertoires in all groups.

The sequence was collected from a woman between 35 and 50 years old in good health. The chain links TRBV3-1 to TRBJ1-6; D gene ambiguous. Sample: PBMCs. The CDR3 loop reads CASSAGNSPLHF. The CDR3 DNA reads as TGTGCCAGCAGTGCCGGAAATTCACCCCTCCACTTT.